The 15 T cell receptor beta chains reported below all come from one sample, sequenced in a study of T-cell reconstitution after alpha-beta-depleted transplantation in children. This sample's TCRbeta library carried unique molecular identifier barcodes. MiXCR, applied by TCRdb to the PCR reads, yields one record per CDR3 protein. The repertoire holds roughly 160,000 distinct CDR3 sequences, 11% seen once, with around 14% in the top ten. Here the sequenced sample was PBMCs, taken before TCRalphabeta/CD19-depleted stem cell transplant. The receptor source for this set is a boy between 2 and 15 years old with acute myeloid leukemia, due to receive a stem cell transplant.

This clonotype has a count of ten or more. The V and J genes are TRBV6-1 and TRBJ1-5; TRBD1 agrees at 7 bases. The J segment lost 2 bases and the V segment lost 3 bases, leaving 16 bases of the junction unmatched. The CDR3 contains 19 residues. Germline V gene lookup returns CDR1 MNHNS and CDR2 SASEGT. The DNA for the CDR3 is TGTGCCAGCAGTGAGGGTCCGGGACAGACCTTAGTGGGCAATCAGCCCCAGCATTTT. As protein: CASSEGPGQTLVGNQPQHF.

The chain couples TRBV19 to TRBJ2-7; 9 bases align to TRBD1. J gave up 3 bases and V 3 bases, and 12 bases lay outside the gene matches. The length of the CDR3 is 17 residues. Germline CDR1 reads LNHDA; CDR2 reads SQIVND (reference sequence). The CDR3 DNA reads as TGTGCCAGTAGTATTTACTTCGGGACAGGGAGCATCTACGAGCAGTACTTC. It encodes CASSIYFGTGSIYEQYF.

The sample holds many counts of this clonotype. In DNA form, the CDR3 reads TGTGCCAGCAGCCCCGGGACGTTTGAGCAGTTCTTC. Protein: CASSPGTFEQFF. The rearrangement uses TRBV7-9 and TRBJ2-1; tentatively, D is TRBD1 or TRBD2 (5 bases each). The germline V gene encodes CDR1 SEHNR and CDR2 FQNEAQ (reference sequence). This CDR3 has 12 residues. The V end lost 5 bases, the J end lost 9 bases, and 11 bases lay between the germline ends.

This clonotype was counted ten times or more. An end of the junction differs from the germline gene, which may be a read error. V gene TRBV7-7 combines with J gene TRBJ2-5, with TRBD1 as a possible D gene (6 bases). The CDR3 consists of 14 residues. The germline CDR1 and CDR2 sequences are SSHAT and FNYEAQ (reference sequence). The CDR3 region has the DNA TGTGCTAGCAGCTTAAAGGGGGACCAAGAGACCCAGTACTTC. It encodes CASSLKGDQETQYF.

The table lists this clonotype with many counts. The rearrangement links TRBV12-3 or TRBV12-4 to TRBJ1-1, with unresolved D. The CDR3 spans 13 residues. Trimming took 5 bases from V and 1 from J, leaving 8 bases between them. Here the CDR3 reads CASSPTGNTEAFF. The CDR3 bases are TGTGCCAGCAGTCCGACCGGGAACACTGAAGCTTTCTTT.

The chain is built from TRBV4-2 and TRBJ2-5; D is unclear. The ends were cut back, 0 bases at V and 7 bases at J, with 9 bases in the middle. Germline lookup yields CDR1 LGHNA and CDR2 YNFKEQ. The CDR3 totals 13 residues. In DNA, the CDR3 is TGTGCCAGCAGCCAAGATTTTACCGGGACCCAGTACTTC. It encodes CASSQDFTGTQYF.

This clonotype has a count of ten or more. This rearrangement joins TRBV5-6 to TRBJ2-1; D not certain. V lost 2 bases and J 3 bases, leaving 6 bases between the germline ends. Germline V gives CDR1 SGHDT, CDR2 YYEEEE. This CDR3 is built from 13 residues. The CDR3 bases are TGTGCCAGCAGCTTCTATCGCTACAATGAGCAGTTCTTC. Encoded protein: CASSFYRYNEQFF.

The sample holds many counts of this clonotype. The chain carries TRBV5-1 and TRBJ2-1; 9 nucleotides agree with TRBD2. CDR3 size: 14 residues. The germline V gene encodes CDR1 SGHRS and CDR2 YFSETQ. V dropped 6 bases and J dropped 2; count of bases not matched to a gene: 3. CDR3 sequence (DNA): TGCGCCAGCACGGCTAGCGGGACCTACAATGAGCAGTTCTTC. This sequence encodes CASTASGTYNEQFF.

This clonotype was picked up many times. The chain combines TRBV29-1 with TRBJ2-5, with TRBD1 matching over 8 bases. Trimming removed 1 base from V and 13 bases from J; junction bases left unmatched: 5. Germline V gene lookup returns CDR1 SQVTM and CDR2 ANQGSEA. There are 11 residues in the CDR3. This CDR3 is CSVEGAGGRYF. CDR3 nucleotide sequence: TGCAGCGTTGAAGGGGCAGGGGGCCGGTACTTC.

This clonotype was picked up many times. The V and J genes are TRBV20-1 and TRBJ2-1, with a possible D match to TRBD1 (5 bases). The germline CDR1 and CDR2 sequences are DFQATT and SNEGSKA (reference sequence). V was pared by 1 base and J by 5 bases, with 12 bases between. This CDR3 contains 14 residues. In DNA, the CDR3 is TGCAGTGCTAGAGTCCCACCAGGGAACAATGAGCAGTTCTTC. It yields the protein CSARVPPGNNEQFF.

This clonotype was seen ten or more times. This chain connects TRBV5-1 to TRBJ1-1, with D hard to call. Trimming shortened V by 0 bases and J by 0 bases, and 9 bases separated the two germline ends. The CDR3 sequence is 15 residues long. Germline-derived CDR1 and CDR2 are SGHRS and YFSETQ. The CDR3 reads CASSLGVDLNTEAFF. The CDR3, as DNA: TGCGCCAGCAGCTTGGGGGTCGACTTGAACACTGAAGCTTTCTTT.

This clonotype was observed at least ten times. The chain links TRBV20-1 to TRBJ2-5, with 8 bases fitting TRBD2. The V gene end was trimmed by 0 bases and the J gene end by 5 bases; junction bases not matched to a gene: 2. The CDR3 is 13 amino acids. Germline CDR1 and CDR2: DFQATT and SNEGSKA (reference sequence). CDR3 DNA sequence: TGCAGTGCTAGAGATAGCGGGGAGGAGACCCAGTACTTC. This encodes CSARDSGEETQYF.

This clonotype has ten or more counts. The chain is built from TRBV20-1 and TRBJ1-2, with D perhaps matching TRBD1 (5 bases). V gave up 5 bases and J gave up 3 bases, with 10 bases separating them. The length of the CDR3 is 12 residues. CDR1 and CDR2 (germline): DFQATT, SNEGSKA (reference sequence). For the CDR3, the DNA is TGCAGTGCTGCTCGGGGCGACTATGGCTACACCTTC. This codes for CSAARGDYGYTF.

This clonotype was seen ten or more times. This sequence joins TRBV20-1 and TRBJ2-7, with D uncertain. The V gene's germline CDR1 is DFQATT and CDR2 SNEGSKA (reference sequence). With 3 bases removed from V and 0 bases from J, the gap between germline ends came to 12 bases. The CDR3 runs to 14 residues. CDR3 coding DNA: TGCAGTGCTAGCTCGGGTGCCAGCTCCTACGAGCAGTACGTC. Amino acid sequence: CSASSGASSYEQYV.

This clonotype was detected ten times or more. This chain joins TRBV19 and TRBJ1-5, with TRBD1 identical over 8 bases. Trimming at V came to 7 bases and at J to 4 bases, leaving 6 bases not matched to a gene. The CDR3 contains 14 residues. The germline gives CDR1 LNHDA, CDR2 SQIVND (reference sequence). The CDR3 is CASTLGDRNQPQHF. In nucleotides, the CDR3 is TGTGCCAGTACCCTCGGGGACAGGAATCAGCCCCAGCATTTT.